The 17 T cell receptor beta chains below all came from one sample that was sequenced in a study of cytomegalovirus exposure and HLA in healthy donors. Primers included in the PCR were 60 Vbeta and 13 Jbeta primers. Clones were read by immunoSEQ multiplex PCR, and TCRdb kept only the in-frame ones, dropping some. The table has under 150,000 clones, around 77% seen once. The specimen was PBMCs. These receptors were taken from a man aged 25-45 years in good health and CMV-seronegative.

The genes are TRBV6-5 and TRBJ2-7; TRBD2 matches 11 bases. The V gene end was trimmed by 4 bases and the J gene end by 4 bases; junction bases not matched to a gene: 3. The CDR3 is made up of 14 amino acids. Germline V gene data show CDR1 as MNHEY and CDR2 as SVGAGI. CDR3: CASSSTSGGYEQYF. The CDR3 bases are TGTGCCAGCAGTTCCACTAGCGGGGGTTACGAGCAGTACTTC.

In the case of this clone: As the CDR3 is not closed by the conserved phenylalanine or tryptophan, this likely results from a read error. The V call is TRBV2, the J call TRBJ1-2; D remains ambiguous. Trimming removed 6 bases at V and 5 bases at J, with 7 bases between. Germline CDR1 is SNHLY and CDR2 is FYNNEI. The CDR3 is 11 amino acids. The CDR3 region has the DNA TGTGCCAGCAGCGGGATATATGGCTACACCCTC. It encodes CASSGIYGYTL.

The chain recombines TRBV29-1 with TRBJ1-1; TRBD1 is a possible D gene (5 bases). V was shortened by 4 bases and J by 5 bases, with 17 bases between the two germline ends. CDR1 is SQVTM and CDR2 is ANQGSEA in the germline V gene. The CDR3 sequence is 14 residues long. CDR3 loop: CSVVGGNAITEAFF. CDR3 DNA sequence: TGCAGCGTTGTTGGGGGGAACGCAATAACTGAAGCTTTCTTT.

Note on this clone: The junction departs from germline at one end; a sequencing error may be responsible. The CDR3 DNA reads as TGTGCTAGCAGCTTATCATCCCCATCCGGGGCAGATACGCAGTATTTT. Translated: CASSLSSPSGADTQYF. The chain has TRBV7-7 and TRBJ2-3; possible D gene TRBD2, 5 bases. Germline CDR1 and CDR2: SSHAT and FNYEAQ (reference sequence). This CDR3 is 16 amino acids long.

The chain links TRBV28 to TRBJ1-2; D uncertain. CDR3 length equals 12 residues. V was clipped by 3 bases and J by 10 bases, with 12 bases between them. Germline lookup yields CDR1 MDHEN and CDR2 SYDVKM. The CDR3 reads CASSFLVGNYTF. CDR3 sequence (DNA): TGTGCCAGCAGTTTCTTGGTGGGCAACTACACCTTC.

The chain combines TRBV5-6 with TRBJ1-1; 9 bases align to TRBD1. Germline lookup yields CDR1 SGHDT and CDR2 YYEEEE. Germline trimming cut 0 bases from V and 11 bases from J; bases unmatched to any gene: 20. The CDR3 consists of 18 residues. The CDR3 DNA reads TGTGCCAGCAGCTTGGGAGAGCCGGGACAGGGAAATTTGGGGTGGGCTTTCTTT. Translation gives CASSLGEPGQGNLGWAFF.

The count of this clone is one. The chain recombines TRBV7-8 with TRBJ1-2; D gene unclear. There are 15 residues in the CDR3. Germline lookup yields CDR1 SGHVS and CDR2 FQNEAQ. V shed 4 bases and J shed 8 bases, with 20 bases lying between them. Here the CDR3 DNA reads TGTGCCAGCAGCTCGTTTAGCATGAGGGCAGAAGGCTACACCTTC. It encodes CASSSFSMRAEGYTF. Filled out from reference TRBV7-8 and TRBJ1-2, the complete variable domain reads GAGVSQSPRYKVAKRGQDVALRCDPISGHVSLFWYQQALGQGPEFLTYFQNEAQLDKSGLPSDRFFAERPEGSVSTLKIQRTQQEDSAVYLCASSSFSMRAEGYTFGSGTRLTVV.

On this clone: Mismatch with germline at one junction end may stem from a read error. This chain links TRBV4-2 with TRBJ1-4, with D possibly being TRBD1 (6 bases). Germline assignment: CDR1 LGHNA and CDR2 YNFKEQ. This CDR3 contains 15 residues. For the CDR3, the DNA is TGTGCCAGCAGGCAAGGGGGGGGGTTTGATGAAAAACTGTTTTTT. Protein: CASRQGGGFDEKLFF.

V gene TRBV19 combines with J gene TRBJ2-3, with TRBD2 as a possible D gene (6 bases). The CDR3 contains 15 residues. Trimming pared 6 bases from V and 2 bases from J, leaving 15 bases between. CDR1 LNHDA and CDR2 SQIVND come from the germline V gene (reference sequence). For the CDR3, the DNA is TGTGCCAGTAGCAGCAATAGCGGCTCCACAGATACGCAGTATTTT. Its translation: CASSSNSGSTDTQYF.

The CDR3 here is CASSRGQGDDYGYTF. DNA of the CDR3: TGTGCCAGCTCACGGGGACAGGGGGACGACTATGGCTACACCTTC. The chain is built from TRBV18 and TRBJ1-2; TRBD1 agrees at 11 bases. Trimming took 4 bases from V and 3 from J; bases not matched to a gene: 4. Per the germline V gene, CDR1 is KGHSH and CDR2 is LQKENI. The CDR3 spans 15 residues. Based on the CDR3 plus reference TRBV18 and TRBJ1-2, the full variable domain is NAGVMQNPRHLVRRRGQEARLRCSPMKGHSHVYWYRQLPEEGLKFMVYLQKENIIDESGMPKERFSAEFPKEGPSILRIQQVVRGDSAAYFCASSRGQGDDYGYTFGSGTRLTVV.

This clone was detected only once. The chain recombines TRBV28 with TRBJ1-1; TRBD1 matches at 10 bases. The CDR3 loop spans 17 amino acids. V lost 3 bases to trimming and J lost 3 bases; unmatched junction nucleotides: 10. Germline-derived CDR1 and CDR2 are MDHEN and SYDVKM. CDR3 protein: CASSFDRGQRLDTEAFF. CDR3 sequence (DNA): TGTGCCAGCAGTTTCGACAGGGGGCAACGTCTGGACACTGAAGCTTTCTTT.

The genes are TRBV30 and TRBJ1-6; 9 bases fit TRBD1. Germline CDR1 GTSNPN, CDR2 SVGIG (reference sequence). This CDR3 has 15 amino acids. Germline trimming cut 6 bases from V and 8 bases from J; bases unmatched to any gene: 11. DNA of the CDR3: TGTGCCTGTAATTCGTCGGGACAGGGCGATTCACCCCTCCACTTT. Encoded protein: CACNSSGQGDSPLHF.

This rearrangement joins TRBV5-1 to TRBJ2-5, with 10 bases that match TRBD2. With 3 bases clipped from V and 4 bases from J, the junction kept 6 bases outside the gene matches. From germline, CDR1 is SGHRS and CDR2 YFSETQ. CDR3 length: 15 residues. In nucleotides, the CDR3 is TGCGCCAGCAGCTGGTCCGGGACTAGCGCAGAGACCCAGTACTTC. Translated, it gives CASSWSGTSAETQYF.

This clone was seen more than once but under ten times. The J gene is TRBJ2-7, the V gene TRBV6-1, with D tentatively TRBD2 (6 bases). Trimming took off 2 bases at V and 9 bases at J, with 23 bases between the two ends. The CDR3 is 16 amino acids. Germline CDR1 is MNHNS and CDR2 is SASEGT. This CDR3 is CASSERPGGMDEVQYF. In DNA form, the CDR3 reads TGTGCCAGCAGTGAACGTCCGGGCGGGATGGATGAAGTGCAGTACTTC.

The CDR3 DNA is TGTGCCAGCAGCCCCCCCGGGAGCTTTACTAATGAAAAACTGTTTTTT. This gives the protein CASSPPGSFTNEKLFF. The chain has TRBV7-8 and TRBJ1-4; no firm D call. Trimming removed 5 bases at V and 2 bases at J, with 15 bases between. The CDR3 sequence is 16 residues long. The germline V gene encodes CDR1 SGHVS and CDR2 FQNEAQ.

CDR3 nucleotides: TGTGCCAGCAGTTTCGGGACAGGGTGGAACACTGAAGCTTTCTTT. Encoded protein: CASSFGTGWNTEAFF. The chain is built from TRBV28 and TRBJ1-1, with TRBD1 matching 9 bases. This CDR3 spans 15 amino acids. Trimming removed 3 bases from V and 1 base from J; junction bases left unmatched: 3. Germline assignment: CDR1 MDHEN and CDR2 SYDVKM.

The V call is TRBV5-4, the J call TRBJ2-3, with D possibly being TRBD2 (6 bases). The CDR3 has 12 residues. Trimming pared 9 bases from V and 6 bases from J, leaving 14 bases between. Germline V gene data show CDR1 as SGHNT and CDR2 as YYREEE (reference sequence). Written as DNA, the CDR3 is TGTGCCACCGAAGCTAGCGCCGATACGCAGTATTTT. Translating it yields CATEASADTQYF.